These 11 T cell receptor beta chains share one sample of origin, sequenced in a study of T cell responses to AZD1222 COVID-19 vaccine (dated by TCRdb to the early 2020s). Library creation used the immunoSEQ multiplex PCR assay. The clones in this table, taken by TCRdb from immuneACCESS, are in-frame only. Not every clone is retained; where verified, under half of the shortfall comes from an unresolved V gene, and the cause of the rest is unknown. This sample lists roughly 150,000 clones; around 90% were detected once. Clones ranked in the top ten supply about 1.5% of the sample. Reading the label with the study, this specimen's time point is: baseline before first vaccination. This sample comprised peripheral blood, obtained on day 0 of AZD1222 vaccination. These receptors originate from an adult in good health.

This clone was counted once. This rearrangement joins TRBV19 to TRBJ2-7; a weak D match, TRBD2 (6 bases). Per the germline V gene, CDR1 is LNHDA and CDR2 is SQIVND (reference sequence). V was pared by 1 base and J by 4 bases, with 14 bases between. The CDR3 runs 15 residues. The CDR3 loop reads CASSIGSRESYEQYF. CDR3 bases: TGTGCCAGTAGTATAGGGTCCCGGGAGTCGTACGAGCAGTACTTC.

V is TRBV9 and J is TRBJ1-2, with 9 bases matching TRBD1. CDR3 length: 15 amino acids. The germline V gene encodes CDR1 SGDLS and CDR2 YYNGEE. The V and J ends lost 0 bases and 5 bases, in that order; junction bases with no gene match: 5. This chain's CDR3 is CASSVGGTGSYGYTF. The CDR3 nucleotides read TGTGCCAGCAGCGTAGGGGGGACAGGGAGTTATGGCTACACCTTC.

The V and J genes are TRBV4-3 and TRBJ2-1, with no clear D. The ends were cut back, 1 base at V and 5 bases at J, with 9 bases in the middle. CDR1 and CDR2 (germline): LGHNA, YSLEER. CDR3 size: 14 residues. The CDR3 protein is CASSQGRQNNEQFF. CDR3 nucleotide sequence: TGCGCCAGCAGCCAAGGCCGTCAGAACAATGAGCAGTTCTTC.

The V gene is TRBV6-1, the J gene TRBJ1-5, with D perhaps matching TRBD1 (5 bases). CDR3 length: 18 amino acids. Germline lookup yields CDR1 MNHNS and CDR2 SASEGT. The germline V and J ends were trimmed by 0 bases and 1 base, with 16 bases remaining between them. This chain's CDR3 is CASSEAGGWGWSNQPQHF. As DNA, the CDR3 is TGTGCCAGCAGTGAAGCGGGGGGTTGGGGCTGGAGCAATCAGCCCCAGCATTTT.

J is TRBJ2-7 and V is TRBV7-6; 10 bases align to TRBD2. Germline V gene data show CDR1 as SGHVS and CDR2 as FNYEAQ. CDR3 length equals 16 residues. V shed 5 bases, J shed 3 bases, and the junction held 10 bases outside the gene matches. Written as DNA, the CDR3 is TGTGCCAGCAGCACAACTCCGGGACTAGCGAGCTACGAGCAGTACTTC. This codes for CASSTTPGLASYEQYF.

The V gene is TRBV18, the J gene TRBJ2-1, with D uncertain. The CDR3 spans 12 residues. V shed 2 bases and J shed 5 bases, with 4 bases lying between them. Per germline, CDR1 KGHSH and CDR2 LQKENI. CDR3 DNA: TGTGCCAGCTCACCAGGGGACAATGAGCAGTTCTTC. Its translation: CASSPGDNEQFF. The variable domain in full, completed from reference TRBV18 and TRBJ2-1, reads NAGVMQNPRHLVRRRGQEARLRCSPMKGHSHVYWYRQLPEEGLKFMVYLQKENIIDESGMPKERFSAEFPKEGPSILRIQQVVRGDSAAYFCASSPGDNEQFFGPGTRLTVL.

This chain joins TRBV6-5 and TRBJ1-2; perhaps TRBD1 as D (6 bases). The germline V and J ends were trimmed by 2 bases and 8 bases, with 12 bases remaining between them. Germline CDR1 MNHEY, CDR2 SVGAGI. This CDR3 is built from 13 residues. CDR3 bases: TGTGCCAGCAGTTACGAGGGGGGACCCGGCTACACCTTC. Translated, it gives CASSYEGGPGYTF.

The gene calls are TRBV18 and TRBJ1-2; the D is unclear. In germline, CDR1 is KGHSH, CDR2 LQKENI. CDR3 length: 13 amino acids. The V and J ends lost 5 bases and 1 base respectively, with 8 bases between them. CDR3: CASSTDINYGYTF. DNA for the CDR3: TGTGCCAGCTCAACAGATATTAACTATGGCTACACCTTC.

In the case of this clone: One junction end does not reproduce the germline sequence, and a read error may be involved. The rearrangement joins TRBV19 to TRBJ1-1; D unclear. The CDR3 has 13 amino acids. CDR1 is LNHDA and CDR2 is SQIVND in the germline V gene (reference sequence). The CDR3 DNA reads as TGTGCCAGTAATCGCGGGATGAACACTGAAGTTTTCTTT. It yields the protein CASNRGMNTEVFF.

Comment on this clone: One junction end disagrees with the germline gene, perhaps due to a read error. The genes are TRBV19 and TRBJ1-5; TRBD1 matches 10 bases. The CDR3 length is 14 residues. Germline V gene sequence: CDR1 LNHDA, CDR2 SQIVND (reference sequence). The CDR3 nucleotides read TGTGCCAGTAGGGGACAGGGGAGCAGTCAGCCCCAGCATTTT. Translation gives CASRGQGSSQPQHF.

This clone was seen a handful of times. This chain links TRBV21-1 with TRBJ1-2; the table's D call, TRBD1, was not checked against the DNA. TRBV21-1 is a documented pseudogene. CDR3 length: 18 amino acids. DNA of the CDR3: TGTGCCAGCAGCAAAGCCGGCCCCCAGGCGAATTCAAACTATGGCTACACCTTC. It encodes CASSKAGPQANSNYGYTF.